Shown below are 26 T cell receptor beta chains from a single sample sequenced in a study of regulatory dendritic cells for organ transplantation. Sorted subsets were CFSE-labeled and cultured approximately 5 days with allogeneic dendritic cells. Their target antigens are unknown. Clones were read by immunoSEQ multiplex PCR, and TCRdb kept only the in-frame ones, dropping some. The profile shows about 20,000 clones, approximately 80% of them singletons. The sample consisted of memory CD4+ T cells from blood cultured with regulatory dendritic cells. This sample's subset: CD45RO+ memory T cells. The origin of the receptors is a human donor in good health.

CDR3 in amino acids: CASSASAGVRNEQYF. The CDR3 DNA reads as TGCGCCAGCAGCGCCTCAGCGGGAGTAAGAAACGAGCAGTACTTC. This chain connects TRBV5-1 to TRBJ2-7; 8 bases fit TRBD2. V lost 4 bases and J lost 5; bases outside the gene matches: 11. CDR3 length equals 15 residues. Germline-derived CDR1 and CDR2 are SGHRS and YFSETQ.

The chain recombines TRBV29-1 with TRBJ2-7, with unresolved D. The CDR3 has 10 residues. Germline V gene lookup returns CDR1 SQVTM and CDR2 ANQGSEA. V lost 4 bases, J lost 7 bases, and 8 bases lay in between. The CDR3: CSVGEEEQYF. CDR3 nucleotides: TGCAGCGTTGGGGAAGAAGAGCAGTACTTC.

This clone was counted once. CDR3 DNA sequence: TGTGCCAGCAACCGACCGGGACAGGGGATTTACGAGCAGTACTTC. It translates to CASNRPGQGIYEQYF. The V gene is TRBV28, the J gene TRBJ2-7, with 10 positions matching TRBD1. Germline loops: CDR1 MDHEN, CDR2 SYDVKM. The CDR3 is 15 residues long. Losses at the gene ends were 7 bases for V and 4 bases for J; bases not matched to a gene: 10.

As DNA, the CDR3 is TGTGCCAGCAGTGGTGGCGGGAACCGGCATCAGCCCCAGCATTTT. Protein: CASSGGGNRHQPQHF. The V call is TRBV6-1, the J call TRBJ1-5; D unresolved. The germline V gene encodes CDR1 MNHNS and CDR2 SASEGT. The CDR3 runs 15 residues. Trimming left V 4 bases short and J 5 bases short, with 15 bases between.

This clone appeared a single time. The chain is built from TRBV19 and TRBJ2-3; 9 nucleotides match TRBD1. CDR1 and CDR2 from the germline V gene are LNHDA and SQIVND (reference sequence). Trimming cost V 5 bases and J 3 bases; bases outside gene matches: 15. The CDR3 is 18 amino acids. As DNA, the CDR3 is TGTGCCAGTAGTGGGGTTTTCTTGGGGACAGGGTCAACAGATACGCAGTATTTT. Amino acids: CASSGVFLGTGSTDTQYF.

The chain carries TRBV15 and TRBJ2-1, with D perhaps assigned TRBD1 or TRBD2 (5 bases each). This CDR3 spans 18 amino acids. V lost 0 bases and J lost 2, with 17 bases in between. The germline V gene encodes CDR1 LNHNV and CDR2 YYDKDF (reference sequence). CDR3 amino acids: CATSRETAGTGPYNEQFF. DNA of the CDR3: TGTGCCACCAGCAGAGAAACCGCAGGGACCGGGCCCTACAATGAGCAGTTCTTC. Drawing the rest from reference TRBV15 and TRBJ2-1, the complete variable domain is DAMVIQNPRYQVTQFGKPVTLSCSQTLNHNVMYWYQQKSSQAPKLLFHYYDKDFNNEADTPDNFQSRRPNTSFCFLDIRSPGLGDTAMYLCATSRETAGTGPYNEQFFGPGTRLTVL.

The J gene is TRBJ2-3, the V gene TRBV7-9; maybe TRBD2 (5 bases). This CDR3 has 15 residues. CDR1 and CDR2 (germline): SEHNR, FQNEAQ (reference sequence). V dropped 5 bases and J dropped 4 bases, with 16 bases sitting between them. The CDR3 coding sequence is TGTGCCAGCAGCCCAGAGGGTAGCGACGCAGATACGCAGTATTTT. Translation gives CASSPEGSDADTQYF.

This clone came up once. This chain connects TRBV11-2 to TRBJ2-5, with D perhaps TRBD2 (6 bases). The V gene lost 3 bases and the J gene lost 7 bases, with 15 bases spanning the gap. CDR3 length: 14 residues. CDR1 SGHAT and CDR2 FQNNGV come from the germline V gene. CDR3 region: CASSFPGLLTTQYF. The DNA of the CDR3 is TGTGCCAGCAGCTTCCCGGGACTTCTGACGACCCAGTACTTC. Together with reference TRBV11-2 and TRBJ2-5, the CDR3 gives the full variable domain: EAGVAQSPRYKIIEKRQSVAFWCNPISGHATLYWYQQILGQGPKLLIQFQNNGVVDDSQLPKDRFSAERLKGVDSTLKIQPAKLEDSAVYLCASSFPGLLTTQYFGPGTRLLVL.

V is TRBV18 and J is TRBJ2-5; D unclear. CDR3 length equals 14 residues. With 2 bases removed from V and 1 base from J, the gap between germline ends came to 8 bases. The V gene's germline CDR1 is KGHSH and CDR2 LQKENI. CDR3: CASSPSSPQETQYF. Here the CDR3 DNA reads TGTGCCAGCTCACCATCGAGTCCCCAAGAGACCCAGTACTTC. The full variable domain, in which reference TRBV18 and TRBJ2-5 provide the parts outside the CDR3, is NAGVMQNPRHLVRRRGQEARLRCSPMKGHSHVYWYRQLPEEGLKFMVYLQKENIIDESGMPKERFSAEFPKEGPSILRIQQVVRGDSAAYFCASSPSSPQETQYFGPGTRLLVL.

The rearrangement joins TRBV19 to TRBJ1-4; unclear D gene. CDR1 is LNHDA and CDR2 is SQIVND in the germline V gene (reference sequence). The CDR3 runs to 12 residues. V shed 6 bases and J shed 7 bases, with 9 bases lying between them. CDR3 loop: CASSPAFEKLFF. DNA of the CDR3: TGTGCCAGTAGCCCGGCCTTTGAAAAACTGTTTTTT.

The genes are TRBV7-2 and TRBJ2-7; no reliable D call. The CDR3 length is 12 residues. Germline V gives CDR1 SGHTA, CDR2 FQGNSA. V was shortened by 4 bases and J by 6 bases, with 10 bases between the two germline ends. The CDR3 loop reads CASSYITPEQYF. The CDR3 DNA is TGTGCCAGCAGCTATATTACTCCCGAGCAGTACTTC.

The CDR3 DNA sequence: TGTGCCAGCAGCGTAGCGGGGGACGGTAGCTACGAGCAGTACTTC. It specifies CASSVAGDGSYEQYF. V and J are TRBV9 and TRBJ2-7; tentative D call: TRBD2 (6 bases). This CDR3 is built from 15 residues. Germline CDR1 is SGDLS and CDR2 is YYNGEE. V dropped 0 bases and J dropped 3 bases, with 13 bases sitting between them.

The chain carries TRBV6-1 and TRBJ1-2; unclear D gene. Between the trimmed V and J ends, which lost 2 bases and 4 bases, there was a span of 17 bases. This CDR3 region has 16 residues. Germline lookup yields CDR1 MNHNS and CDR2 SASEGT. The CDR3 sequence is CASSEPLQRQSYGYTF. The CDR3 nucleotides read TGTGCCAGCAGTGAACCTTTACAGCGGCAGTCCTATGGCTACACCTTC.

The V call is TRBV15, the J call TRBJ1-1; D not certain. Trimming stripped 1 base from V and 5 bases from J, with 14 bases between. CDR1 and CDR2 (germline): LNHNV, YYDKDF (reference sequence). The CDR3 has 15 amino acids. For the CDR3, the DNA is TGTGCCACCAGCAGAGCTAGAGGAGGGAGGACTGAAGCTTTCTTT. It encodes CATSRARGGRTEAFF.

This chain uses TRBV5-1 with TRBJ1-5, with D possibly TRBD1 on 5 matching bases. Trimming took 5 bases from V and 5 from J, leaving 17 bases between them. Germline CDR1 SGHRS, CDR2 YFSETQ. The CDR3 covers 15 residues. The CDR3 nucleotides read TGCGCCAGCAGTCCGGAGGGGACCTCCCATCAGCCCCAGCATTTT. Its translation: CASSPEGTSHQPQHF.

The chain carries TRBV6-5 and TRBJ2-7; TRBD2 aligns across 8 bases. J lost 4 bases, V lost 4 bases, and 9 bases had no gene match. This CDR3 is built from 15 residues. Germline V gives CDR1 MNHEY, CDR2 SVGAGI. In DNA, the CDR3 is TGTGCCAGCAGTTCCCCGGGACTAGGAGGTTACGAGCAGTACTTC. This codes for CASSSPGLGGYEQYF.

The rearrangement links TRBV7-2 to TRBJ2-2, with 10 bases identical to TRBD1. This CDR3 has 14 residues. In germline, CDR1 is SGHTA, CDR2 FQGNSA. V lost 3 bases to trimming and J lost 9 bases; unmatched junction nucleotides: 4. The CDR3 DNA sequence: TGTGCCAGCAGCTTGGACAGGGGGAACAGGGAGCTGTTTTTT. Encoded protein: CASSLDRGNRELFF.

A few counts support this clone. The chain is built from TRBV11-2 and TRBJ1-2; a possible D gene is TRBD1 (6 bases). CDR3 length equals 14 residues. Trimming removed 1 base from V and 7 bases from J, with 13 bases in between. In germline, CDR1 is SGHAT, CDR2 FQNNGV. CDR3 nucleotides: TGTGCCAGCAGCTTAGTAGCTACAGGGCCTGGCTACACCTTC. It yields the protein CASSLVATGPGYTF.

CDR3 region: CASSQATGKGSYEQYF. In nucleotides, the CDR3 is TGCGCCAGCAGCCAAGCCACGGGAAAAGGCTCCTACGAGCAGTACTTC. The rearrangement uses TRBV4-3 and TRBJ2-7; maybe TRBD2 (5 bases). CDR1 and CDR2 (germline): LGHNA, YSLEER. This CDR3 contains 16 residues. V was shortened by 1 base and J by 0 bases, with 13 bases between the two germline ends.

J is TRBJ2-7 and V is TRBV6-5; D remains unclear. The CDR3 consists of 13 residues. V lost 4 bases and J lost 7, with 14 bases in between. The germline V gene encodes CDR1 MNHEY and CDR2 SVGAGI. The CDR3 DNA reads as TGTGCCAGCAGTTCCGCAGGCGACGGGGAGCAGTACTTC. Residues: CASSSAGDGEQYF.

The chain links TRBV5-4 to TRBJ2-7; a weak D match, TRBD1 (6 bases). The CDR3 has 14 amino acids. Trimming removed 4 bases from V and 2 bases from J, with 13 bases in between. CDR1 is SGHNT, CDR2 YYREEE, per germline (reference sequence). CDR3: CASSPGDTAYEQYF. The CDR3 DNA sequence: TGTGCCAGCAGCCCCGGGGACACAGCCTACGAGCAGTACTTC.

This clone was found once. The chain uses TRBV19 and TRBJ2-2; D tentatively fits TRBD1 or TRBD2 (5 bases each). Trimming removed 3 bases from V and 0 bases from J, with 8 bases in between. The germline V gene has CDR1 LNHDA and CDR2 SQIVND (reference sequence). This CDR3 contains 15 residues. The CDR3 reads CASSILGANTGELFF. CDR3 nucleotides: TGTGCCAGTAGTATTCTGGGGGCGAACACCGGGGAGCTGTTTTTT.

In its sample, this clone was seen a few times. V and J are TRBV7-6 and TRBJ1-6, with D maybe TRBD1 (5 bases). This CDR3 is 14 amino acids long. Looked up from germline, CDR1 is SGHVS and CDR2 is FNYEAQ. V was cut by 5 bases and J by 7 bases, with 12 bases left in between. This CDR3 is CASSRDSRNSPLHF. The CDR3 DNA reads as TGTGCCAGCAGCCGAGACAGCAGAAATTCACCCCTCCACTTT.

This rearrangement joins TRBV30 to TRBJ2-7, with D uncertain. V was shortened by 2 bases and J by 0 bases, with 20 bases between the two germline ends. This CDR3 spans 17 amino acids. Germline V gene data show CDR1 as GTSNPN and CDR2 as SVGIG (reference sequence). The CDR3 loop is CAWSPPPTQAYSYEQYF. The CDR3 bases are TGTGCCTGGAGTCCCCCTCCCACGCAGGCCTACTCCTACGAGCAGTACTTC.

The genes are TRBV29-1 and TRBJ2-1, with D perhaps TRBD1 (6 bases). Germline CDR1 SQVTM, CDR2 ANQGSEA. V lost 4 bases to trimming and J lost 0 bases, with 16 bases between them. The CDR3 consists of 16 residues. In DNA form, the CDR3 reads TGCAGCGTTGCAGGGGTCGTGGTCAGCTCCTACAATGAGCAGTTCTTC. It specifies CSVAGVVVSSYNEQFF.

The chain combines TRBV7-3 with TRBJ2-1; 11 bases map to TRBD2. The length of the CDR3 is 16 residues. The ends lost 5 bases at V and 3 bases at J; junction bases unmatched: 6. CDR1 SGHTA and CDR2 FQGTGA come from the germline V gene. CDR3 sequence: CASSPIAGGDYNEQFF. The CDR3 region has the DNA TGTGCCAGCAGCCCAATAGCGGGAGGGGACTACAATGAGCAGTTCTTC. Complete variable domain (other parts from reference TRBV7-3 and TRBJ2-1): GAGVSQTPSNKVTEKGKYVELRCDPISGHTALYWYRQSLGQGPEFLIYFQGTGAADDSGLPNDRFFAVRPEGSVSTLKIQRTERGDSAVYLCASSPIAGGDYNEQFFGPGTRLTVL.